Shown below are 14 T cell receptor beta chains from a single sample sequenced in a study of memory CD4+ T cells and cytomegalovirus serostatus. Single viable CD3+CD4+CD8-CD45RO+ cells were sorted as the memory CD4+ T cells. Libraries were prepared by immunoSEQ multiplex PCR; TCRdb keeps only in-frame clonotypes and omits some of them. The sample contains approximately 50,000 clones, about three quarters of which appear only once. Material: memory CD4+ T cells from blood. The receptors shown here come from an adult in good health and CMV-seropositive.

The genes are TRBV4-3 and TRBJ1-5; D is undetermined. V dropped 1 base and J dropped 7 bases, with 8 bases sitting between them. Germline loops: CDR1 LGHNA, CDR2 YSLEER. The CDR3 loop spans 13 amino acids. CDR3 amino acids: CASSQGLRQPQHF. CDR3 DNA sequence: TGCGCCAGCAGCCAAGGGTTAAGACAGCCCCAGCATTTT.

This clone turned up a few times. This rearrangement joins TRBV2 to TRBJ2-6; D is ambiguous. Per the germline V gene, CDR1 is SNHLY and CDR2 is FYNNEI. The CDR3 length is 14 residues. Trimming stripped 3 bases from V and 4 bases from J, with 7 bases between. CDR3 in amino acids: CASSDINGANVLTF. The CDR3 DNA sequence: TGTGCCAGCAGTGATATTAACGGGGCCAACGTCCTGACTTTC. The variable domain in full, completed from reference TRBV2 and TRBJ2-6, reads EPEVTQTPSHQVTQMGQEVILRCVPISNHLYFYWYRQILGQKVEFLVSFYNNEISEKSEIFDDQFSVERPDGSNFTLKIRSTKLEDSAMYFCASSDINGANVLTFGAGSRLTVL.

This chain connects TRBV7-2 to TRBJ2-7; 7 nucleotides agree with TRBD2. The CDR3 length is 14 residues. Germline values: CDR1 SGHTA, CDR2 FQGNSA. The V gene end was trimmed by 4 bases and the J gene end by 3 bases; junction bases not matched to a gene: 6. CDR3 region: CASSSPGGSYEQYF. For the CDR3, the DNA is TGTGCCAGCAGCTCGCCGGGGGGTAGCTACGAGCAGTACTTC.

The J gene is TRBJ2-2, the V gene TRBV4-2; the match to TRBD2 covers 9 bases. In germline, CDR1 is LGHNA, CDR2 YNFKEQ. With 1 base clipped from V and 8 bases from J, the junction kept 5 bases outside the gene matches. CDR3 length: 15 amino acids. CDR3 coding DNA: TGTGCCAGCAGCCAAGCTGGTGCGGGAGGGGGGGAGCTGTTTTTT. This gives the protein CASSQAGAGGGELFF.

This rearrangement joins TRBV7-7 to TRBJ1-1; D remains ambiguous. CDR3 length: 13 amino acids. Trimming pared 5 bases from V and 0 bases from J, leaving 7 bases between. CDR1 is SSHAT, CDR2 FNYEAQ, per germline (reference sequence). CDR3 loop: CASSPSLNTEAFF. The CDR3 nucleotides read TGTGCCAGCAGCCCATCTCTGAACACTGAAGCTTTCTTT.

About this clone: The sample has other DNA sequences that encode this CDR3 too. The chain recombines TRBV20-1 with TRBJ2-5; no clear D gene. Trimming took off 5 bases at V and 2 bases at J, with 3 bases between the two ends. The germline CDR1 and CDR2 sequences are DFQATT and SNEGSKA (reference sequence). CDR3 length: 10 residues. CDR3 nucleotides: TGCAGTGCTCGACAAGAGACCCAGTACTTC. Translation gives CSARQETQYF.

The chain's CDR3 is CASSRQTQETQYF. The CDR3 region has the DNA TGTGCCAGTAGTCGGCAGACCCAAGAGACCCAGTACTTC. The chain uses TRBV19 and TRBJ2-5; D unclear. Trimming took 5 bases from V and 1 from J, leaving 8 bases between them. There are 13 residues in the CDR3. CDR1 and CDR2 from the germline V gene are LNHDA and SQIVND (reference sequence).

This clone showed up just once. This rearrangement joins TRBV5-1 to TRBJ2-7; D possibly corresponds to TRBD1 (5 bases). CDR1 is SGHRS and CDR2 is YFSETQ in the germline V gene. The CDR3 runs to 14 residues. V gave up 0 bases and J gave up 3 bases, with 10 bases separating them. This CDR3 is CASSLDGQIYEQYF. The CDR3 DNA reads as TGCGCCAGCAGCTTGGACGGACAAATCTACGAGCAGTACTTC.

The V and J genes are TRBV23-1 and TRBJ2-5; 13 bases fit TRBD2. TRBV23-1 is designated an ORF whose function remains uncertain. This CDR3 has 17 residues. J was trimmed by 2 bases and V by 3 bases; bases with no gene match: 6. The chain's CDR3 is CASSQTLAGGPQETQYF. CDR3 sequence (DNA): TGCGCCAGCAGTCAGACACTAGCGGGAGGGCCACAAGAGACCCAGTACTTC.

V and J are TRBV28 and TRBJ2-7; TRBD2 matches 7 bases. The germline V gene encodes CDR1 MDHEN and CDR2 SYDVKM. V lost 5 bases to trimming and J lost 3 bases; unmatched junction nucleotides: 1. This CDR3 has 12 amino acids. The DNA for the CDR3 is TGTGCCAGCAGTACGGGAGGCTACGAGCAGTACTTC. Its translation is CASSTGGYEQYF.

The genes are TRBV11-3 and TRBJ2-1, with 7 bases lining up with TRBD2. CDR1 SGHNT and CDR2 YENEEA come from the germline V gene. V shed 0 bases and J 2 bases; nucleotides not matched to a gene: 1. This CDR3 is 15 amino acids long. Here the CDR3 DNA reads TGTGCCAGCAGCTTAGAAGCGGGGACCTACAATGAGCAGTTCTTC. Translation gives CASSLEAGTYNEQFF.

V is TRBV9 and J is TRBJ2-3, with TRBD2 matching 14 bases. This CDR3 is built from 18 residues. Germline loops: CDR1 SGDLS, CDR2 YYNGEE. Losses at the gene ends were 2 bases for V and 0 bases for J; bases not matched to a gene: 5. The CDR3 sequence is CASSVGTSGSASTDTQYF. The DNA for the CDR3 is TGTGCCAGCAGCGTCGGGACTAGCGGGAGTGCTAGCACAGATACGCAGTATTTT.

The chain uses TRBV14 and TRBJ1-2, with a weak D call TRBD1 (5 bases). The germline V gene encodes CDR1 SGHDN and CDR2 FVKESK. The germline V and J ends were trimmed by 0 bases and 5 bases, with 7 bases remaining between them. The CDR3 covers 13 residues. The CDR3 coding sequence is TGTGCCAGCAGCCAAGATAAGGGGTATGGCTACACCTTC. Translated, it gives CASSQDKGYGYTF.

The chain has TRBV19 and TRBJ2-1; D is possibly TRBD2 (5 bases). V dropped 6 bases and J dropped 0 bases, with 12 bases sitting between them. CDR1 LNHDA and CDR2 SQIVND come from the germline V gene (reference sequence). CDR3 length equals 15 residues. The CDR3 region has the DNA TGTGCCAGTAGCCCCCGGGGTAGCTCCTACAATGAGCAGTTCTTC. This sequence encodes CASSPRGSSYNEQFF.